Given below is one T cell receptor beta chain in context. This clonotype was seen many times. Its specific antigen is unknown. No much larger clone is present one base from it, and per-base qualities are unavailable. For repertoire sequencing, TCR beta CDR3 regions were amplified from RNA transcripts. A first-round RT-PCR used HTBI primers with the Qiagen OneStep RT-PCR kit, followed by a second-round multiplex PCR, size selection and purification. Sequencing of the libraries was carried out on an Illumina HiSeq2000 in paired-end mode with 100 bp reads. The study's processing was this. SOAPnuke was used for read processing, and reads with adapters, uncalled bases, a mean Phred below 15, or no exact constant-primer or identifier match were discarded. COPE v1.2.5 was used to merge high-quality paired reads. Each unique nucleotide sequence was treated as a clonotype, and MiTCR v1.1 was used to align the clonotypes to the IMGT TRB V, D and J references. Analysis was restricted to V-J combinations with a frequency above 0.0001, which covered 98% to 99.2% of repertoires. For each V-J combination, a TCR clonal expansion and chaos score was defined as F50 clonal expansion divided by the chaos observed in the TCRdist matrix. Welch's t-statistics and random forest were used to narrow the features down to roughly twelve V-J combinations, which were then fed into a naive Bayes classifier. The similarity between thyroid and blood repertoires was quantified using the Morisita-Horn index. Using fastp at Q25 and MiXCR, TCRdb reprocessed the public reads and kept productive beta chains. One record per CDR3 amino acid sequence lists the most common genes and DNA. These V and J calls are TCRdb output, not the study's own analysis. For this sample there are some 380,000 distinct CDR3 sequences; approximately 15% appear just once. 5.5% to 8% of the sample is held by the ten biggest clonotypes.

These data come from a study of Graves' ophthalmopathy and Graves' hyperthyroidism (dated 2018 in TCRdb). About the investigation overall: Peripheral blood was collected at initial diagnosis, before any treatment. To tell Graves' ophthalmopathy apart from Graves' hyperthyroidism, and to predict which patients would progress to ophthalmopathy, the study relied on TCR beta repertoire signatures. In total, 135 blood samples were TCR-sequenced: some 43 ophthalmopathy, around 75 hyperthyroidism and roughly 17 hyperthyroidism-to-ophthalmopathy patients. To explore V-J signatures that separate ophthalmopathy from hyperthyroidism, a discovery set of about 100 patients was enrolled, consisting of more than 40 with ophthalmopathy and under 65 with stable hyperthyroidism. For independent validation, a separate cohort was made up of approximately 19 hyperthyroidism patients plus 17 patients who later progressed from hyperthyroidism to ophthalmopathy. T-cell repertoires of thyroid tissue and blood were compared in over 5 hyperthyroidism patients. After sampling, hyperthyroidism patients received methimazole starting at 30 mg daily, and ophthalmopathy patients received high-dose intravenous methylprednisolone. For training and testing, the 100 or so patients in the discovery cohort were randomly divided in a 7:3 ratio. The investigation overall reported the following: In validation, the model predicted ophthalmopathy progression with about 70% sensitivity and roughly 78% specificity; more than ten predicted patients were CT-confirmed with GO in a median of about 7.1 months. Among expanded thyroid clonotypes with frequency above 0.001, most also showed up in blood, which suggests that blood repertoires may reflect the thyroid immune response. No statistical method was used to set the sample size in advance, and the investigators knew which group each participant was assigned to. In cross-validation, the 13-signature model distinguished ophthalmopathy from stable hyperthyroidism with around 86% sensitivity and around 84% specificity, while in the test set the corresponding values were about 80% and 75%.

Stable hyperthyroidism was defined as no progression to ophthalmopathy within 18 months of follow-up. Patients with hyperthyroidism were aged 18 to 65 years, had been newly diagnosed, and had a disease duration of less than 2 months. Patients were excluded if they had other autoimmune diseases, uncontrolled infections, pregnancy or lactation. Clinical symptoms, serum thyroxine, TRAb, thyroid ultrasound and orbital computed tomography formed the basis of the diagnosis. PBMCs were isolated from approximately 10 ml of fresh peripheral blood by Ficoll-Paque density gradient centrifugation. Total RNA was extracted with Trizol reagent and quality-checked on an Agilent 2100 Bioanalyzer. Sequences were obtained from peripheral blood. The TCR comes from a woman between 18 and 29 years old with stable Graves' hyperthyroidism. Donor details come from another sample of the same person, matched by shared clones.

CDR3 sequence: CASSSTRAKYEQYF. In nucleotide form, the sequence is TGTGCCAGCAGTTCTACTAGGGCGAAGTACGAGCAGTACTTC. The chain joins TRBV12-3 or TRBV12-4 to TRBJ2-7; TRBD2 is possibly the D segment (5 matching bases). Trimming costs V 4 bases and J 4 bases, and their ends lie 14 bases apart. There are 14 amino acids in the CDR3, from cysteine to phenylalanine inclusive. Just the 42-base CDR3 DNA is kept, in frame starting at base 1.